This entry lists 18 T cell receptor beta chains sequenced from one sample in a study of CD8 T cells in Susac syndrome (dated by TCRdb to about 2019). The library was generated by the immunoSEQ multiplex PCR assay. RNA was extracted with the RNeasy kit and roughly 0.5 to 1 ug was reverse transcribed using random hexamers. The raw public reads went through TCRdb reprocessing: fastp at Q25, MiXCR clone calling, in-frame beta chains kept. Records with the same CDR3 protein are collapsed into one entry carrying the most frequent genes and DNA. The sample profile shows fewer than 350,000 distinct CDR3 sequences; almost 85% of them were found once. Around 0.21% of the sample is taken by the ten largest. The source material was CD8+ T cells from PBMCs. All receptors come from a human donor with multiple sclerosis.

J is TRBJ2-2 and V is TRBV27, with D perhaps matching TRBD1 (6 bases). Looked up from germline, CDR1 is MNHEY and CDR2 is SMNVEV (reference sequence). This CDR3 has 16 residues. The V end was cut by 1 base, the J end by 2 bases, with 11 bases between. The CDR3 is CASSLLGATNTGELFF. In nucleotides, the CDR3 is TGTGCCAGCAGTTTATTGGGGGCAACCAACACCGGGGAGCTGTTTTTT.

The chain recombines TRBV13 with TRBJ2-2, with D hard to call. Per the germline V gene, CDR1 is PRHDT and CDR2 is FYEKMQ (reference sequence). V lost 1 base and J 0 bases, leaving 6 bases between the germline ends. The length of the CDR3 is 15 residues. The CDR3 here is CASSLAEPNTGELFF. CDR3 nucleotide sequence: TGTGCCAGCAGCTTAGCCGAACCGAACACCGGGGAGCTGTTTTTT.

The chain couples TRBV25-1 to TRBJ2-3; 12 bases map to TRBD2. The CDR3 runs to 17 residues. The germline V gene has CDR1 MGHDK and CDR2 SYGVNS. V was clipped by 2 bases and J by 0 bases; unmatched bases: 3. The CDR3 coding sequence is TGTGCCAGCAGTGAACGAACTAGCGGGAGGAGCACAGATACGCAGTATTTT. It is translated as CASSERTSGRSTDTQYF.

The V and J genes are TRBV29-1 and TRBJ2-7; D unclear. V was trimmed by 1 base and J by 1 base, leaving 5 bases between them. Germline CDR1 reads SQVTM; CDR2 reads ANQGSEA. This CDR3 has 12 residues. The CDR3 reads CSVEGLSYEQYF. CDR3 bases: TGCAGCGTTGAAGGCCTGTCCTACGAGCAGTACTTC.

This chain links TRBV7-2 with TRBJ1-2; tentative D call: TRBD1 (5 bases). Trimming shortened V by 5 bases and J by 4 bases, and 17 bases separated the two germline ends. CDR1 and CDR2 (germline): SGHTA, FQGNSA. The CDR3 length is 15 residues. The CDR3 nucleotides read TGTGCCAGCAGCCCAGAGGTCGGGGACCTCTATGGCTACACCTTC. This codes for CASSPEVGDLYGYTF.

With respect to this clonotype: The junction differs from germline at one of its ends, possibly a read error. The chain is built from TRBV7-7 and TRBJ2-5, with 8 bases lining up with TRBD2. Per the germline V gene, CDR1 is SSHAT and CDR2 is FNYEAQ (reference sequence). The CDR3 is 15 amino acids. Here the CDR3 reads CASSLLGGLGETQYF. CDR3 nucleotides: TGTGCTAGCAGCTTACTAGGGGGACTAGGGGAGACCCAGTACTTC.

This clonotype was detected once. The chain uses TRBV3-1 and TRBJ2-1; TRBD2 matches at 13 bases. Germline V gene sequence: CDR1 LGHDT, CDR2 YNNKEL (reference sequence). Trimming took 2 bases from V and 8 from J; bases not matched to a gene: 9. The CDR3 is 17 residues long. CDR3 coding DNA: TGTGCCAGCAGCCAAAAAGCAGGACTAGCGGGAGCGGATGAGCAGTTCTTC. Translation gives CASSQKAGLAGADEQFF.

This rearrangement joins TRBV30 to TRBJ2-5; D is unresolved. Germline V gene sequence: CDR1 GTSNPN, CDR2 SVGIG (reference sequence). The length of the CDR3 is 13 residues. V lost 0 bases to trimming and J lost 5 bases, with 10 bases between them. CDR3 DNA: TGTGCCTGGAGTGTACTACAGTACGAGACCCAGTACTTC. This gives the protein CAWSVLQYETQYF.

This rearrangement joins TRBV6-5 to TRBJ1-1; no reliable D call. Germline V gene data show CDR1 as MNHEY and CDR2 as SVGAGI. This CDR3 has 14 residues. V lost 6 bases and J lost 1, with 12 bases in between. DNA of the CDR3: TGTGCCAGCAGCTACGGCGGGCCGAACACTGAAGCTTTCTTT. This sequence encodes CASSYGGPNTEAFF.

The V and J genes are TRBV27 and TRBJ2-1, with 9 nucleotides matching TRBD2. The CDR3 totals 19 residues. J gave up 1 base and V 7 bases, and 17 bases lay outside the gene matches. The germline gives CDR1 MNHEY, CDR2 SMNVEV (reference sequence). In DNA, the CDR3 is TGTGCCAGCACCTCACCCTCCGCGGGAGGGCCTGGGTCCTACAATGAGCAGTTCTTC. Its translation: CASTSPSAGGPGSYNEQFF.

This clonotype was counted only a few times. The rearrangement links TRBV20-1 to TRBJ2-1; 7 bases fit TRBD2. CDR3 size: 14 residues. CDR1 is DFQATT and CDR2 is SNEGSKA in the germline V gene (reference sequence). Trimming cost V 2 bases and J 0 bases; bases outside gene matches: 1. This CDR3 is CSARLAASYNEQFF. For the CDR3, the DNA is TGCAGTGCTAGACTAGCGGCCTCCTACAATGAGCAGTTCTTC.

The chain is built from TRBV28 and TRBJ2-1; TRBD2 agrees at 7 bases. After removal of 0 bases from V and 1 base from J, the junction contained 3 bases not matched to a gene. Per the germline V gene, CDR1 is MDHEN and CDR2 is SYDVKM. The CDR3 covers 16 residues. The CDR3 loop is CASSLWSGKSYNEQFF. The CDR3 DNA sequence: TGTGCCAGCAGTTTATGGAGCGGGAAATCCTACAATGAGCAGTTCTTC.

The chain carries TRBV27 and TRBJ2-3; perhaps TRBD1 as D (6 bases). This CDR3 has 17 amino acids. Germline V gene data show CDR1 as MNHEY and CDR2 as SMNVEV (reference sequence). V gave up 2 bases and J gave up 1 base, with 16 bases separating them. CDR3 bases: TGTGCCAGCAGTTTAATTGGATGGGACACGGGCACAGATACGCAGTATTTT. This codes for CASSLIGWDTGTDTQYF.

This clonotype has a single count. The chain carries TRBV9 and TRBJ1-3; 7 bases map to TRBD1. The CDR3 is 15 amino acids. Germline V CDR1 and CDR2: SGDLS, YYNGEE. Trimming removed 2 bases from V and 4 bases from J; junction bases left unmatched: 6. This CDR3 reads CASSVGTAVGNTIYF. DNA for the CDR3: TGTGCCAGCAGCGTTGGGACAGCGGTGGGAAACACCATATATTTT.

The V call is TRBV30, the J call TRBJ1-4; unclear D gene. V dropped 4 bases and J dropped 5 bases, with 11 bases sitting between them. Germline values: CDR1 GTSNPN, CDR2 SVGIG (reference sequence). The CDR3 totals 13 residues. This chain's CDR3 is CAWTTYANEKLFF. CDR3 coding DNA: TGTGCCTGGACAACTTATGCCAATGAAAAACTGTTTTTT.

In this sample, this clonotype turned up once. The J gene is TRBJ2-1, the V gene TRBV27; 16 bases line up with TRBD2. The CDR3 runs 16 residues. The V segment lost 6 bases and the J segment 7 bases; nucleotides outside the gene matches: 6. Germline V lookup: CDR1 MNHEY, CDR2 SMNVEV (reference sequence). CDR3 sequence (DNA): TGTGCCAGCAGGAGAGGGACTAGCGGGAGGGTTAATGAGCAGTTCTTC. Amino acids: CASRRGTSGRVNEQFF.

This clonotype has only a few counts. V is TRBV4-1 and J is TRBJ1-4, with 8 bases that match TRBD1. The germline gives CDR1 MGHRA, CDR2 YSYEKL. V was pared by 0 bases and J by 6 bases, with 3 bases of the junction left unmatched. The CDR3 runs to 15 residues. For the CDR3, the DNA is TGCGCCAGCAGCCAAGAACCGGACAGGGATGAAAAACTGTTTTTT. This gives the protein CASSQEPDRDEKLFF.

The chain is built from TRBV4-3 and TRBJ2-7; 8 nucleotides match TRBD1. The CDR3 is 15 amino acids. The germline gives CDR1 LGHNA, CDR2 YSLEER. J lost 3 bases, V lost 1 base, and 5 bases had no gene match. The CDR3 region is CASSQGTGGVYEQYF. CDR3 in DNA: TGCGCCAGCAGCCAAGGAACAGGGGGTGTCTACGAGCAGTACTTC.